The next 30 T cell receptor beta chains were all read from a single sample in a study of cytomegalovirus exposure and HLA in healthy donors. PCR employed 60 Vbeta and 13 Jbeta primers. Data came from immunoSEQ multiplex PCR; TCRdb stores just in-frame clones and leaves some out. The repertoire holds approximately 220,000 clones, with roughly 70% as singletons. Specimen: PBMCs. The receptor set was obtained from a woman aged 25 to 39 in good health and CMV-seronegative.

This chain joins TRBV5-6 and TRBJ2-2, with TRBD2 matching 8 bases. The CDR3 has 16 residues. The V segment lost 3 bases and the J segment 6 bases; nucleotides outside the gene matches: 10. The V gene's germline CDR1 is SGHDT and CDR2 YYEEEE. The CDR3, as DNA: TGTGCCAGCAGCTGGCCCGGGACTAGGGTTCCCGGGGAGCTGTTTTTT. It translates to CASSWPGTRVPGELFF.

The DNA of the CDR3 is TGTGCCAGCAGTGAAGGGACAGTTTATGGCTACACCTTC. Protein sequence: CASSEGTVYGYTF. The gene calls are TRBV6-1 and TRBJ1-2; tentative D call: TRBD1 (6 bases). V lost 1 base and J 5 bases, leaving 8 bases between the germline ends. This CDR3 comprises 13 residues. Germline loops: CDR1 MNHNS, CDR2 SASEGT.

The chain employs TRBV6-5 and TRBJ1-6; D is unresolved. This CDR3 spans 14 amino acids. Trimming stripped 5 bases from V and 10 bases from J, with 15 bases between. CDR1 MNHEY and CDR2 SVGAGI come from the germline V gene. CDR3 residues: CASSDSRVVSPLHF. Written as DNA, the CDR3 is TGTGCCAGCAGTGATTCGAGGGTGGTCTCACCCCTCCACTTT.

The rearrangement links TRBV11-2 to TRBJ2-1, with D maybe TRBD2 (6 bases). Trimming pared 4 bases from V and 3 bases from J, leaving 10 bases between. Germline CDR1 SGHAT, CDR2 FQNNGV. The CDR3 has 14 residues. CDR3 region: CASSSTSSYNEQFF. The CDR3 coding sequence is TGTGCCAGCAGCTCGACTAGTAGCTACAATGAGCAGTTCTTC.

The V and J genes are TRBV7-2 and TRBJ2-5; TRBD2 might be the D (7 bases). The germline V gene encodes CDR1 SGHTA and CDR2 FQGNSA. V lost 1 base and J lost 1, with 10 bases in between. This CDR3 is built from 15 residues. CDR3 in amino acids: CASSLGGGFQETQYF. CDR3 bases: TGTGCCAGCAGCTTAGGCGGGGGCTTCCAAGAGACCCAGTACTTC.

The chain employs TRBV6-1 and TRBJ2-5, with D perhaps TRBD1 (6 bases). Between the trimmed V and J ends, which lost 6 bases and 0 bases, there was a span of 17 bases. The CDR3 contains 16 residues. Germline assignment: CDR1 MNHNS and CDR2 SASEGT. CDR3 sequence: CASRETGTHYQETQYF. In DNA form, the CDR3 reads TGTGCCAGCAGGGAAACCGGGACACATTACCAAGAGACCCAGTACTTC.

The gene calls are TRBV6-5 and TRBJ2-5; possible D gene TRBD2, 6 bases. The V gene's germline CDR1 is MNHEY and CDR2 SVGAGI. Trimming took 8 bases from V and 7 from J, leaving 8 bases between them. The CDR3 runs 10 residues. For the CDR3, the DNA is TGTGCCAGCGGGGAGGCGACCCAGTACTTC. As protein: CASGEATQYF.

The rearrangement uses TRBV30 and TRBJ2-2; D is perhaps TRBD2 (6 bases). V was shortened by 2 bases and J by 1 base, with 14 bases between the two germline ends. The CDR3 totals 16 residues. CDR1 is GTSNPN, CDR2 SVGIG, per germline (reference sequence). CDR3 coding DNA: TGTGCCTGGAGTATACGGGACTGGGGGAACACCGGGGAGCTGTTTTTT. It codes for CAWSIRDWGNTGELFF.

The CDR3 nucleotides read TGTGCCAGCAGCAGAGGGTTCCTAGCGGGTTTATCGGATACGCAGTATTTT. It yields the protein CASSRGFLAGLSDTQYF. The V gene is TRBV9, the J gene TRBJ2-3; 8 bases line up with TRBD2. The CDR3 totals 17 residues. Germline values: CDR1 SGDLS, CDR2 YYNGEE. J gave up 6 bases and V 4 bases, and 16 bases lay outside the gene matches.

The CDR3 DNA is TGTGCCAGCAGCGCCCTAGTTGATGGGTGGTACACTGAAGCTTTCTTT. This encodes CASSALVDGWYTEAFF. The V call is TRBV9, the J call TRBJ1-1; the D is unclear. From germline, CDR1 is SGDLS and CDR2 YYNGEE. V was pared by 3 bases and J by 3 bases, with 18 bases between. This CDR3 is 16 amino acids long.

V and J are TRBV2 and TRBJ1-6, with TRBD1 matching over 10 bases. The germline gives CDR1 SNHLY, CDR2 FYNNEI. The V segment lost 5 bases and the J segment 7 bases; nucleotides outside the gene matches: 8. This CDR3 has 16 amino acids. Here the CDR3 DNA reads TGTGCCAGCAGTTCAGGGACAGGGGAGAGAAATTCACCCCTCCACTTT. This translates into CASSSGTGERNSPLHF.

V usage is TRBV4-1 and J usage is TRBJ2-1, with TRBD1 matching over 11 bases. The CDR3 is made up of 16 amino acids. CDR1 is MGHRA, CDR2 YSYEKL, per germline. V dropped 1 base and J dropped 3; count of bases not matched to a gene: 2. The CDR3, as DNA: TGCGCCAGCAGCCAAGCCGGGACAGGGGGCTACAATGAGCAGTTCTTC. Residues: CASSQAGTGGYNEQFF.

Written as DNA, the CDR3 is TGTGCCAGCCACAGGGTAAACTATGGCTACACCTTC. Its translation is CASHRVNYGYTF. This chain uses TRBV5-6 with TRBJ1-2; D perhaps matches TRBD1 (6 bases). This CDR3 is built from 12 residues. The germline V gene encodes CDR1 SGHDT and CDR2 YYEEEE. The V end was cut by 7 bases, the J end by 2 bases, with 9 bases between.

The chain carries TRBV10-3 and TRBJ2-1; D is possibly TRBD1 (8 bases). The CDR3 totals 14 residues. Germline CDR1 and CDR2: ENHRY and SYGVKD. Trimming cost V 7 bases and J 7 bases, with 17 bases left between them. CDR3 region: CAINRGGLGNEQFF. As DNA, the CDR3 is TGTGCCATCAACAGGGGGGGCTTGGGTAATGAGCAGTTCTTC.

V usage is TRBV29-1 and J usage is TRBJ1-4; no reliable D call. The CDR3 is 13 amino acids. V lost 6 bases to trimming and J lost 3 bases, with 11 bases between them. Germline CDR1 and CDR2: SQVTM and ANQGSEA. This CDR3 reads CSVPGSANEKLFF. As DNA, the CDR3 is TGCAGCGTCCCGGGATCAGCTAATGAAAAACTGTTTTTT. Together with reference TRBV29-1 and TRBJ1-4, the CDR3 gives the full variable domain: SAVISQKPSRDICQRGTSLTIQCQVDSQVTMMFWYRQQPGQSLTLIATANQGSEATYESGFVIDKFPISRPNLTFSTLTVSNMSPEDSSIYLCSVPGSANEKLFFGSGTQLSVL.

Details on this clone: Additional DNA sequences in this sample encode the identical CDR3. The genes are TRBV25-1 and TRBJ1-1; maybe TRBD1 (6 bases). Germline CDR1 MGHDK, CDR2 SYGVNS. This CDR3 has 11 amino acids. Trimming left V 4 bases short and J 10 bases short, with 10 bases between. CDR3 coding DNA: TGTGCCAGCAGTGGAGGGGGGGCAGCTTTCTTT. Amino acids: CASSGGGAAFF.

As concerns this clone: At the DNA level, this CDR3 is encoded by other sequences in the same sample as well. The gene calls are TRBV7-9 and TRBJ1-1; D unresolved. The CDR3 extends over 13 amino acids. Trimming shortened V by 1 base and J by 5 bases, and 8 bases separated the two germline ends. Germline CDR1 is SEHNR and CDR2 is FQNEAQ (reference sequence). CDR3 amino acids: CASSLGGGTEAFF. The CDR3 nucleotides are TGTGCCAGCAGCTTAGGAGGAGGGACTGAAGCTTTCTTT.

The DNA of the CDR3 is TGTGCCAGCAGCCTATCTCCTTATGAGCAGTTCTTC. Translating it yields CASSLSPYEQFF. The chain joins TRBV5-4 to TRBJ2-1; D uncertain. Trimming cost V 4 bases and J 8 bases, with 10 bases left between them. This CDR3 has 12 residues. In germline, CDR1 is SGHNT, CDR2 YYREEE (reference sequence).

A note on this clone: One junction end disagrees with the germline gene, perhaps due to a read error. The chain carries TRBV7-3 and TRBJ1-1; tentative D call: TRBD1 (5 bases). Per the germline V gene, CDR1 is SGHTA and CDR2 is FQGTGA. CDR3 length: 13 amino acids. The DNA of the CDR3 is TGTTCCAGCAGCTTTAGGGAACAGGTTGAAGCTTTCTTT. This sequence encodes CSSSFREQVEAFF.

The genes are TRBV5-1 and TRBJ1-2, with unresolved D. V lost 4 bases and J 1 base, leaving 8 bases between the germline ends. Germline V gives CDR1 SGHRS, CDR2 YFSETQ. This CDR3 has 13 amino acids. For the CDR3, the DNA is TGCGCCAGCAGCCTTGCGGGTAACTATGGCTACACCTTC. It yields the protein CASSLAGNYGYTF. The variable domain in full, completed from reference TRBV5-1 and TRBJ1-2, reads KAGVTQTPRYLIKTRGQQVTLSCSPISGHRSVSWYQQTPGQGLQFLFEYFSETQRNKGNFPGRFSGRQFSNSRSEMNVSTLELGDSALYLCASSLAGNYGYTFGSGTRLTVV.

The V and J genes are TRBV6-6 and TRBJ2-3; D might be TRBD2 (6 bases). Deletions cut 5 bases from V and 1 base from J, with 13 bases between. Germline CDR1 reads MNHNY; CDR2 reads SVGAGI (reference sequence). The CDR3 totals 15 residues. As DNA, the CDR3 is TGTGCCAGCAGTCCGTCCGGGGGTCGCACAGATACGCAGTATTTT. Its protein product is CASSPSGGRTDTQYF.

The CDR3 loop is CASSSGDFQETQYF. Written as DNA, the CDR3 is TGCGCCAGCAGCTCGGGTGACTTTCAAGAGACCCAGTACTTC. The chain has TRBV5-1 and TRBJ2-5; no clear D. Trimming left V 3 bases short and J 2 bases short, with 11 bases between. This CDR3 has 14 amino acids. Per the germline V gene, CDR1 is SGHRS and CDR2 is YFSETQ.

V is TRBV19 and J is TRBJ1-1, with D perhaps TRBD1 (6 bases). In germline, CDR1 is LNHDA, CDR2 SQIVND (reference sequence). The CDR3 is 13 amino acids. V lost 1 base and J lost 6, with 9 bases in between. The DNA of the CDR3 is TGTGCCAGTAGTATAGGGGGGGGCGCTGAAGCTTTCTTT. This encodes CASSIGGGAEAFF.

V usage is TRBV5-1 and J usage is TRBJ2-1; 9 bases agree with TRBD2. The V segment lost 4 bases and the J segment 7 bases; nucleotides outside the gene matches: 12. This CDR3 is built from 16 residues. Germline V gene lookup returns CDR1 SGHRS and CDR2 YFSETQ. The CDR3 here is CASSQTGGGAGNEQFF. For the CDR3, the DNA is TGCGCCAGCAGCCAAACGGGCGGGGGGGCTGGAAATGAGCAGTTCTTC.

V usage is TRBV15 and J usage is TRBJ1-5; D gene ambiguous. The CDR3 extends over 15 amino acids. Between the trimmed V and J ends, which lost 0 bases and 6 bases, there was a span of 12 bases. CDR1 is LNHNV and CDR2 is YYDKDF in the germline V gene (reference sequence). CDR3 residues: CATSRDDPHSQPQHF. In nucleotides, the CDR3 is TGTGCCACCAGCAGAGATGATCCTCATAGTCAGCCCCAGCATTTT.

The J gene is TRBJ2-7, the V gene TRBV2, with D possibly matching TRBD2 (5 bases). Per germline, CDR1 SNHLY and CDR2 FYNNEI. The CDR3 consists of 11 residues. V was trimmed by 6 bases and J by 9 bases, leaving 12 bases between them. The CDR3 DNA reads as TGTGCCAGCAGGACGGGGTGGTGGCAGTACTTC. Translating gives CASRTGWWQYF.

This chain links TRBV30 with TRBJ2-5, with 9 positions matching TRBD2. Germline V CDR1 and CDR2: GTSNPN, SVGIG (reference sequence). V was clipped by 1 base and J by 5 bases; unmatched bases: 2. The CDR3 is 13 residues long. CDR3 protein: CAWSGRGGETQYF. DNA for the CDR3: TGTGCCTGGAGTGGGCGGGGGGGGGAGACCCAGTACTTC.

The table lists this clone with a count of one. CDR3 amino acids: CASSLGQGQPQHF. The CDR3 DNA sequence: TGTGCCAGCAGCTTAGGACAGGGTCAGCCCCAGCATTTT. The V and J genes are TRBV7-3 and TRBJ1-5; 8 bases fit TRBD1. This CDR3 comprises 13 residues. V lost 2 bases to trimming and J lost 6 bases; unmatched junction nucleotides: 0. The germline gives CDR1 SGHTA, CDR2 FQGTGA.

This clone was detected only a few times. This sequence joins TRBV5-1 and TRBJ2-1; 12 nucleotides agree with TRBD2. Trimming at V came to 2 bases and at J to 9 bases, leaving 6 bases not matched to a gene. CDR3 size: 15 residues. The germline gives CDR1 SGHRS, CDR2 YFSETQ. This chain's CDR3 is CASSFLAGGSVEQFF. CDR3 coding DNA: TGCGCCAGCAGCTTTCTAGCGGGAGGGTCTGTTGAGCAGTTCTTC.

The V gene is TRBV29-1, the J gene TRBJ2-3, with 10 bases identical to TRBD2. J lost 7 bases, V lost 7 bases, and 8 bases had no gene match. The CDR3 is 13 amino acids. In germline, CDR1 is SQVTM, CDR2 ANQGSEA. The CDR3 is CSAEREGHNTQYF. Here the CDR3 DNA reads TGCAGCGCCGAGCGGGAGGGACACAATACGCAGTATTTT.